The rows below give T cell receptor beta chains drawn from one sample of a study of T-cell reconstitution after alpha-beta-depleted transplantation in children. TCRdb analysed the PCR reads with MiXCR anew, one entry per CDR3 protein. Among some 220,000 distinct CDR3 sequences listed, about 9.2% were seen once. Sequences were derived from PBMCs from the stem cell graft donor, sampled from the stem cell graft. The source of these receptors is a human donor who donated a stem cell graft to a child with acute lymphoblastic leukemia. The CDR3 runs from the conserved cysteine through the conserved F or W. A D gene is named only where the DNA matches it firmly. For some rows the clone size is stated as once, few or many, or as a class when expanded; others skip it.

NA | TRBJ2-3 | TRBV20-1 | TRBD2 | CRASGISTDTQYF | TGCAGGGCTAGCGGGATTTCCACAGATACGCAGTATTTT
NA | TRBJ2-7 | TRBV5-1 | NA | CASSLRNYEQYF | TGCGCCAGCAGCTTACGGAACTACGAGCAGTACTTC
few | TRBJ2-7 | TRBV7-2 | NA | CASSATRDTEQYF | TGTGCCAGCAGCGCTACCCGGGACACCGAGCAGTACTTC
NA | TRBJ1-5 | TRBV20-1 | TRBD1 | CSAKTDRGFYQPQHF | TGCAGTGCCAAAACGGACAGGGGATTTTATCAGCCCCAGCATTTT
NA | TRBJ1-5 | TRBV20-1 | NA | CSASRENQPQHF | TGCAGTGCTAGCCGGGAGAATCAGCCCCAGCATTTT
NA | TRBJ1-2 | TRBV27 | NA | CASSLSPLGYGYTF | TGTGCCAGCAGTTTATCTCCTTTGGGCTATGGCTACACCTTC
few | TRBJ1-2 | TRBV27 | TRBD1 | CASSPIQGANGYTF | TGTGCCAGCAGTCCCATCCAGGGGGCGAATGGCTACACCTTC
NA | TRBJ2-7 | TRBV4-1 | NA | CASSQTELNTYEQYF | TGCGCCAGCAGCCAGACCGAACTAAACACCTACGAGCAGTACTTC
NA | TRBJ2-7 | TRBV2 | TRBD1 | CASSPGDGTGVPYEQYF | TGTGCCAGCAGCCCTGGGGATGGGACAGGGGTACCCTACGAGCAGTACTTC
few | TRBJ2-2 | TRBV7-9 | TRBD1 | CASSSSGTQGAGELFF | TGTGCCAGCAGCTCCTCTGGGACGCAGGGGGCCGGGGAGCTGTTTTTT
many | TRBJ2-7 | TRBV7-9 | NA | CASSGGGSYEQYF | TGTGCCAGCAGCGGAGGGGGCTCCTACGAGCAGTACTTC
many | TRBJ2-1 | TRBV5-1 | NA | CASSPGTQYPHEQFF | TGCGCCAGCAGCCCCGGGACTCAGTATCCCCATGAGCAGTTCTTC
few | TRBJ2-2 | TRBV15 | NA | CATSREMAGDPGELFF | TGTGCCACCAGCAGAGAGATGGCAGGGGATCCCGGGGAGCTGTTTTTT
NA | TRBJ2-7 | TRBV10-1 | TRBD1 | CASSSPLGQGVYEQYF | TGCGCCAGCAGTAGTCCGCTGGGACAGGGCGTCTACGAGCAGTACTTC
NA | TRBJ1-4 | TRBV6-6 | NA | CASRTGTTEKLFF | TGTGCCAGCAGAACCGGGACAACCGAAAAACTGTTTTTT
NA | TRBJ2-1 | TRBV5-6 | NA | CASSLFETDFNEQFF | TGTGCCAGCAGCTTGTTTGAGACTGACTTCAATGAGCAGTTCTTC
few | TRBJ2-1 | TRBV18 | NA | CASSPPPGEQFF | TGTGCCAGCTCACCACCGCCTGGCGAGCAGTTCTTC
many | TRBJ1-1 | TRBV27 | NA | CASSAGRMNTEAFF | TGTGCCAGCAGTGCAGGAAGAATGAACACTGAAGCTTTCTTT
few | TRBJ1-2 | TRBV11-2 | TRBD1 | CASSLDRTGGGYTF | TGTGCCAGCAGCTTAGATCGGACAGGTGGTGGCTACACCTTC
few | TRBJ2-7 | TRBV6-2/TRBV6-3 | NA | CASSYSSRGRSSYEQYF | TGTGCCAGCAGTTACTCGAGTCGGGGCCGGAGCTCCTACGAGCAGTACTTC
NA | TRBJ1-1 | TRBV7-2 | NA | CASRGRINTEAFF | TGTGCCAGCAGGGGCCGGATTAACACTGAAGCTTTCTTT
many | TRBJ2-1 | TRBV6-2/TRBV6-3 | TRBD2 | CASSSQTSGGLNEQFF | TGTGCCAGCAGTTCCCAAACTAGCGGGGGCTTAAATGAGCAGTTCTTC
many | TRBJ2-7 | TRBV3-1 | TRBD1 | CASSKTGDPYEQYF | TGTGCCAGCAGCAAGACAGGGGATCCCTACGAGCAGTACTTC
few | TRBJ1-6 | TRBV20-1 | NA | CSARTDYNSPLHF | TGCAGTGCTCGGACAGATTATAATTCACCCCTCCACTTT
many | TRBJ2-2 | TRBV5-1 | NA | CASSLLADNTGELFF | TGCGCCAGCAGCTTGCTCGCGGATAACACCGGGGAGCTGTTTTTT
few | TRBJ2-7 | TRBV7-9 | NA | CASSLGAAWQYF | TGTGCCAGCAGCTTGGGAGCTGCGTGGCAGTACTTC
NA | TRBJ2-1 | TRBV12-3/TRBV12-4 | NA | CASRWGGPVIGSYNEQFF | TGTGCCAGCCGGTGGGGGGGGCCGGTAATAGGATCCTACAATGAGCAGTTCTTC
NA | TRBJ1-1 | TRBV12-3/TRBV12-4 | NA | CASSFPGAGTEAFF | TGTGCCAGCAGTTTCCCGGGGGCTGGCACTGAAGCTTTCTTT
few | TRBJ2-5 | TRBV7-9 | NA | CASSLGAGKQETQYF | TGTGCCAGCAGCTTGGGGGCGGGGAAGCAAGAGACCCAGTACTTC
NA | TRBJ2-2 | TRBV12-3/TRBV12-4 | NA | CASSLTGPGELFF | TGTGCCAGCAGTTTAACAGGACCCGGGGAGCTGTTTTTT
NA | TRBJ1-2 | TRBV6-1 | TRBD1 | CASSEPGQGIYGYTF | TGTGCCAGCAGTGAACCGGGACAGGGCATCTATGGCTACACCTTC
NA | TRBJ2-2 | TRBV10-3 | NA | CAISESKGPNTGELFF | TGTGCCATCAGTGAGTCGAAAGGCCCGAACACCGGGGAGCTGTTTTTT
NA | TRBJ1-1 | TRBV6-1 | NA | CASSEMGMNTEAFF | TGTGCCAGCAGTGAAATGGGGATGAACACTGAAGCTTTCTTT
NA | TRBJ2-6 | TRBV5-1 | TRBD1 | CASSPTGAGANVLTF | TGCGCCAGCAGCCCAACAGGGGCGGGGGCCAACGTCCTGACTTTC
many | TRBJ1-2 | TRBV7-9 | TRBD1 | CASSPTGVYGYTF | TGTGCCAGCAGCCCGACAGGGGTCTATGGCTACACCTTC
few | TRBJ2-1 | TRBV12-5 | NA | CASGMLGGYNEQFF | TGTGCTAGTGGGATGCTAGGGGGATACAATGAGCAGTTCTTC
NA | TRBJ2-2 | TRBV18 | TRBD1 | CASSPDRGANTGELFF | TGTGCCAGCTCACCCGACAGGGGCGCGAACACCGGGGAGCTGTTTTTT